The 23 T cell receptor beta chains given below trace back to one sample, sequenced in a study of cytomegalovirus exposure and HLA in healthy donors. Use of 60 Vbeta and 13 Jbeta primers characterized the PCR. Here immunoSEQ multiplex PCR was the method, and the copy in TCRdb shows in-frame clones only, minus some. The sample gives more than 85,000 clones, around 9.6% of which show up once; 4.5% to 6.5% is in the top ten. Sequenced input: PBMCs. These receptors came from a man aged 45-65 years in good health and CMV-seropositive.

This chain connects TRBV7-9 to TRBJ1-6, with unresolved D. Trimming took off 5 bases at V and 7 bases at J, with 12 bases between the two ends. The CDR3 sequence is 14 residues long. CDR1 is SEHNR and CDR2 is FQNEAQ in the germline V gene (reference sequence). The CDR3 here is CASSPDKRNSPLHF. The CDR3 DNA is TGTGCCAGCAGCCCAGACAAGCGGAATTCACCCCTCCACTTT.

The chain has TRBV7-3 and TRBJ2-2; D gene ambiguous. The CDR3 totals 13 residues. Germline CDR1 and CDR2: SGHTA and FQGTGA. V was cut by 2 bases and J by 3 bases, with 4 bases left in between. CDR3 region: CASSLYDTGELFF. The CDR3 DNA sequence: TGTGCCAGCAGCTTATATGACACCGGGGAGCTGTTTTTT.

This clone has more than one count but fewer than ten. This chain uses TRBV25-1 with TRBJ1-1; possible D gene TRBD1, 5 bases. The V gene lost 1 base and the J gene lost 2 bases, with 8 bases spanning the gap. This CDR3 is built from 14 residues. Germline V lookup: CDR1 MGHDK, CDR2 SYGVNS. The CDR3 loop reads CASSELGGNTEAFF. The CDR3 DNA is TGTGCCAGCAGTGAATTGGGGGGAAACACTGAAGCTTTCTTT.

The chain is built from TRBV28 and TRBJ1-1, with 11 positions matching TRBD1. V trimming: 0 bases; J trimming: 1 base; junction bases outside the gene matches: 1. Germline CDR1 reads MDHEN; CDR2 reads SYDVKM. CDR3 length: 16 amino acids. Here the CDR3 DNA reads TGTGCCAGCAGTTTATGGGGGACAGGGGGGAACACTGAAGCTTTCTTT. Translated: CASSLWGTGGNTEAFF.

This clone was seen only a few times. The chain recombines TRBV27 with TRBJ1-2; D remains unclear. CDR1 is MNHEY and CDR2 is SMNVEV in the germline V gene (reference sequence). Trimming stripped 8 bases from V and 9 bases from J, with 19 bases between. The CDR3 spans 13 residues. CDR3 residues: CASCSGDGYRYTF. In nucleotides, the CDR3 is TGTGCCAGCTGTTCCGGAGACGGGTATCGCTACACCTTC.

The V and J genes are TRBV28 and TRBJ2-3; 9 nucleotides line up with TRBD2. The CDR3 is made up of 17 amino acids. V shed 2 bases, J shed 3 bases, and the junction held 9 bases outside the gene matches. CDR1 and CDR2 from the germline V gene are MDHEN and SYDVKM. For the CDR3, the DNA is TGTGCCAGCAGTTTAAGTTTAGCGGGAGTGTGGACAGATACGCAGTATTTT. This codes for CASSLSLAGVWTDTQYF.

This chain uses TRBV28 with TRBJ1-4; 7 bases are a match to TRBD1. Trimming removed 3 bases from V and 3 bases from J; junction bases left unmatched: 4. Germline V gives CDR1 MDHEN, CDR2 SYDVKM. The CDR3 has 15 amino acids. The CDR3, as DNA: TGTGCCAGCAGTTTGTCCGGGACAGCTAATGAAAAACTGTTTTTT. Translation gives CASSLSGTANEKLFF.

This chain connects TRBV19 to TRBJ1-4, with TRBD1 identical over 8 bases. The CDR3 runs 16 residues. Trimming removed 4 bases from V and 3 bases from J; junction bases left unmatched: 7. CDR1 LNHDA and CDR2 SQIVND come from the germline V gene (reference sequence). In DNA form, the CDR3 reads TGTGCCAGTAGTAGAACCAGGGGGCGACCTAATGAAAAACTGTTTTTT. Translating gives CASSRTRGRPNEKLFF.

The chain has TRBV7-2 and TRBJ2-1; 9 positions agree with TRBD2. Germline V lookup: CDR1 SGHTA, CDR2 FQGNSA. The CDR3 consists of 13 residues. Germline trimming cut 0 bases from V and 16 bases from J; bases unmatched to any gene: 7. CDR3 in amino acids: CASSLAWAGGQFF. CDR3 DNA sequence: TGTGCCAGCAGCTTAGCCTGGGCGGGAGGGCAATTCTTC.

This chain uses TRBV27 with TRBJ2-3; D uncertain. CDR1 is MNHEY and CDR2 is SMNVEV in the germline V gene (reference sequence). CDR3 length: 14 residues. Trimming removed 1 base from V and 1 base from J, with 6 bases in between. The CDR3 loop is CASSLLLGTDTQYF. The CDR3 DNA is TGTGCCAGCAGTTTATTGTTAGGCACAGATACGCAGTATTTT.

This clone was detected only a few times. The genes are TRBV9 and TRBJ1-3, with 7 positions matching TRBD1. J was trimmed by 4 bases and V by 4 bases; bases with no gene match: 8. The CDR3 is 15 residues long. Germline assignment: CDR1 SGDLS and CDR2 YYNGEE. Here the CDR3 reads CASSPPGQEGNTIYF. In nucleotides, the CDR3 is TGTGCCAGCAGCCCCCCCGGACAGGAGGGAAACACCATATATTTT.

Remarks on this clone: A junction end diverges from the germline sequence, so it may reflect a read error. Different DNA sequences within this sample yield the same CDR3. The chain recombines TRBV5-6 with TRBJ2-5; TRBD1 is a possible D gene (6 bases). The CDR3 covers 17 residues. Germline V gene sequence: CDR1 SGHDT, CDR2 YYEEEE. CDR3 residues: CASTQNFKQGYQETQYF. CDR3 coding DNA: TGTGCCAGCACCCAAAACTTCAAACAGGGATACCAGGAGACCCAGTACTTC. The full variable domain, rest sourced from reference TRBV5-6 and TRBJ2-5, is DAGVTQSPTHLIKTRGQQVTLRCSPKSGHDTVSWYQQALGQGPQFIFQYYEEEERQRGNFPDRFSGHQFPNYSSELNVNALLLGDSALYLCASTQNFKQGYQETQYFGPGTRLLVL.

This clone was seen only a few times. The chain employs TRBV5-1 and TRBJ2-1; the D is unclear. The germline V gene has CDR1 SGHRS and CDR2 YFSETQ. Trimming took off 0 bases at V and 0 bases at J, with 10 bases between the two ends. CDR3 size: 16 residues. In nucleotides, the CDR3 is TGCGCCAGCAGCTTGGGTGCACACACCTCCTACAATGAGCAGTTCTTC. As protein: CASSLGAHTSYNEQFF.

In DNA form, the CDR3 reads TGTGCCAGCAGCTCCTCCGGGGAAGGTCGAAACACCATATATTTT. This codes for CASSSSGEGRNTIYF. This chain uses TRBV9 with TRBJ1-3; D call uncertain. The CDR3 is made up of 15 amino acids. Trimming removed 4 bases from V and 5 bases from J, with 16 bases in between. In germline, CDR1 is SGDLS, CDR2 YYNGEE.

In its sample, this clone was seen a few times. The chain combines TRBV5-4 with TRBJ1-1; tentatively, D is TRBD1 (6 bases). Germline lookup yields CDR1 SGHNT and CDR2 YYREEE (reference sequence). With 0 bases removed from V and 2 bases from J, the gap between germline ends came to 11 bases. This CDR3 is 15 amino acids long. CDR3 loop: CASSLANRVNTEAFF. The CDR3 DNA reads TGTGCCAGCAGCTTGGCCAACAGGGTCAACACTGAAGCTTTCTTT.

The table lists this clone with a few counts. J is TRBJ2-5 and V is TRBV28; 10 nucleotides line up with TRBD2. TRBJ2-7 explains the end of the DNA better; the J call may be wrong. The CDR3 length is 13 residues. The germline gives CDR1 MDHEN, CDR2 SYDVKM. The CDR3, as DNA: TGTGCCAGCAACCCTAGCGGGAGCTACGAGCAGTACTTC. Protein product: CASNPSGSYEQYF.

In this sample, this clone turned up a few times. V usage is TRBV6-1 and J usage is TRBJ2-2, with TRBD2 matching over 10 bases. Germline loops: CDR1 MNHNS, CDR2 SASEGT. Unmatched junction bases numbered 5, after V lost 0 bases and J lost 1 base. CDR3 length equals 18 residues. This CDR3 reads CASSEAGIAGGNTGELFF. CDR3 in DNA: TGTGCCAGCAGTGAAGCGGGGATAGCGGGAGGGAACACCGGGGAGCTGTTTTTT.

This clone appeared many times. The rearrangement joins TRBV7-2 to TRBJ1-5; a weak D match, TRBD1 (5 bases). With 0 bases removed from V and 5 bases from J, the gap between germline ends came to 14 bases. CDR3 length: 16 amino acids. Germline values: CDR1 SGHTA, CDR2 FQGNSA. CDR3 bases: TGTGCCAGCAGCTTAGCAAGGGGCAGGACACATCAGCCCCAGCATTTT. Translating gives CASSLARGRTHQPQHF.

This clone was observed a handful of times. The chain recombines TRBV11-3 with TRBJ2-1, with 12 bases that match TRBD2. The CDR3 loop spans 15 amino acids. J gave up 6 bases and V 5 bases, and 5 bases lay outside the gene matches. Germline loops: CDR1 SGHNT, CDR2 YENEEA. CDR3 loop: CASSHGTSGRNEQFF. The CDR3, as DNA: TGTGCCAGCAGCCACGGGACTAGCGGGCGCAATGAGCAGTTCTTC.

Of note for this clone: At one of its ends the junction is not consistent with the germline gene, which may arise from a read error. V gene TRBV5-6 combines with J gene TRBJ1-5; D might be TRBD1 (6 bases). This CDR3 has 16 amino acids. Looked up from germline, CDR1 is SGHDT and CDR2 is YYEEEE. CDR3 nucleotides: TGTGCCAGCAGCTTCGGACCCGGGGGGGGCAATCAGCCCCAGAATTTT. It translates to CASSFGPGGGNQPQNF. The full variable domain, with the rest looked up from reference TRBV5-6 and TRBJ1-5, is DAGVTQSPTHLIKTRGQQVTLRCSPKSGHDTVSWYQQALGQGPQFIFQYYEEEERQRGNFPDRFSGHQFPNYSSELNVNALLLGDSALYLCASSFGPGGGNQPQNFGDGTRLSIL.

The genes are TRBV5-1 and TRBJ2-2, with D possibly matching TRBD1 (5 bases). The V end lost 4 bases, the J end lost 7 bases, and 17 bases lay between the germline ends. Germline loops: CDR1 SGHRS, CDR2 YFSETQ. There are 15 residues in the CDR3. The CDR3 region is CASSKVQVASGELFF. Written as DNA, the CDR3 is TGCGCCAGCAGCAAGGTACAGGTGGCCAGCGGGGAGCTGTTTTTT. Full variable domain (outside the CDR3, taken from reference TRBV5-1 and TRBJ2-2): KAGVTQTPRYLIKTRGQQVTLSCSPISGHRSVSWYQQTPGQGLQFLFEYFSETQRNKGNFPGRFSGRQFSNSRSEMNVSTLELGDSALYLCASSKVQVASGELFFGEGSRLTVL.

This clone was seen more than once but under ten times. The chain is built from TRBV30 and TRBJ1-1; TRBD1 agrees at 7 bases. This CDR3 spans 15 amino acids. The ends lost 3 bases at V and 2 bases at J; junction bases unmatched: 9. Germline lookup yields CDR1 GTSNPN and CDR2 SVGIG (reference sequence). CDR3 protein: CAWRRGRQVNTEAFF. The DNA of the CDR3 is TGTGCCTGGAGGAGGGGGCGGCAGGTTAACACTGAAGCTTTCTTT.

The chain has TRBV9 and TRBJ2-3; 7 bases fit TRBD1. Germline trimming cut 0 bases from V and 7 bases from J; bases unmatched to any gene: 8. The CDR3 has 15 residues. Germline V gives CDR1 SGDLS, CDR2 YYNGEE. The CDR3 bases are TGTGCCAGCAGCGTAGCGACAGGGTTGGTATATACGCAGTATTTT. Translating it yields CASSVATGLVYTQYF.